This entry lists 24 T cell receptor beta chains sequenced from one sample in a study of shared clonotypes between healthy human individuals. The table came from immunoSEQ multiplex PCR; TCRdb's copy has only in-frame clones and leaves some out. The sample has roughly 1.5 million clones, roughly 98% seen once. Sample: naive CD4+ T cells sorted from blood. Subset of the sample: CD45RA+ positively selected. These receptors all come from a man aged 30 to 39 in good health.

In its sample, this clone was seen once. V and J are TRBV10-3 and TRBJ2-2; TRBD2 matches at 12 bases. The CDR3 is made up of 16 amino acids. Losses at the gene ends were 10 bases for V and 4 bases for J; bases not matched to a gene: 10. CDR1 is ENHRY and CDR2 is SYGVKD in the germline V gene. Written as DNA, the CDR3 is TGTGCCACCGCCGTGACTAGCGGGAGAGGCACCGGGGAGCTGTTTTTT. Translation: CATAVTSGRGTGELFF.

DNA of the CDR3: TGTGCCAGCAGCGCCCGCTCCTCACTAGGAGATACGCAGTATTTT. Amino acid sequence: CASSARSSLGDTQYF. The chain recombines TRBV9 with TRBJ2-3; weak D call: TRBD2 (5 bases). Between the trimmed V and J ends, which lost 3 bases and 5 bases, there was a span of 16 bases. Germline CDR1 and CDR2: SGDLS and YYNGEE. This CDR3 is built from 15 residues.

V usage is TRBV9 and J usage is TRBJ1-5; TRBD1 might be the D (6 bases). The CDR3 sequence is 15 residues long. Trimming took off 0 bases at V and 3 bases at J, with 10 bases between the two ends. CDR1 and CDR2 (germline): SGDLS, YYNGEE. The CDR3 DNA sequence: TGTGCCAGCAGCGTAGGAGGGGGGTTCAATCAGCCCCAGCATTTT. This sequence encodes CASSVGGGFNQPQHF.

The chain couples TRBV7-8 to TRBJ2-2; D is undetermined. Between the trimmed V and J ends, which lost 3 bases and 6 bases, there was a span of 20 bases. The germline V gene has CDR1 SGHVS and CDR2 FQNEAQ. The CDR3 length is 17 residues. The CDR3 protein is CASSFAPSGLSAGELFF. CDR3 DNA: TGTGCCAGCAGCTTCGCGCCATCCGGGTTATCCGCCGGGGAGCTGTTTTTT.

This chain joins TRBV2 and TRBJ1-2, with a weak D call TRBD1 (5 bases). Germline loops: CDR1 SNHLY, CDR2 FYNNEI. The CDR3 runs 12 residues. V gave up 8 bases and J gave up 1 base, with 8 bases separating them. In DNA, the CDR3 is TGTGCCAGCGGCGGGGGTAACTATGGCTACACCTTC. It encodes CASGGGNYGYTF.

The chain employs TRBV5-1 and TRBJ2-7; TRBD1 agrees at 7 bases. This CDR3 contains 13 residues. Germline values: CDR1 SGHRS, CDR2 YFSETQ. The junction had 3 bases not matched to a gene; V was cut back by 0 bases and J by 6 bases. CDR3 region: CASSLETGVEQYF. DNA for the CDR3: TGCGCCAGCAGCTTGGAAACAGGGGTCGAGCAGTACTTC.

The J gene is TRBJ2-5, the V gene TRBV10-3; TRBD1 aligns across 10 bases. V trimming: 6 bases; J trimming: 4 bases; junction bases outside the gene matches: 8. Looked up from germline, CDR1 is ENHRY and CDR2 is SYGVKD. This CDR3 is 15 amino acids long. CDR3 amino acids: CAISRQGAQGETQYF. Here the CDR3 DNA reads TGTGCCATCAGCCGACAGGGGGCGCAGGGAGAGACCCAGTACTTC.

CDR3 residues: CASSPGVVGYTEAFF. The CDR3 region has the DNA TGTGCCAGCTCACCCGGGGTGGTAGGTTACACTGAAGCTTTCTTT. The genes are TRBV18 and TRBJ1-1; D uncertain. Germline V CDR1 and CDR2: KGHSH, LQKENI. Trimming removed 3 bases at V and 3 bases at J, with 14 bases between. This CDR3 comprises 15 residues.

The chain has TRBV6-1 and TRBJ2-3; 12 bases agree with TRBD2. Germline CDR1 and CDR2: MNHNS and SASEGT. Germline trimming cut 4 bases from V and 2 bases from J; bases unmatched to any gene: 10. There are 18 residues in the CDR3. The chain's CDR3 is CASSALAGGEVSTDTQYF. CDR3 nucleotides: TGTGCCAGCAGTGCACTAGCGGGAGGAGAAGTATCCACAGATACGCAGTATTTT.

This clone was found once. The chain recombines TRBV7-8 with TRBJ2-7; 8 bases match TRBD1. CDR3 length: 14 amino acids. The V segment lost 6 bases and the J segment 3 bases; nucleotides outside the gene matches: 7. Germline V gene data show CDR1 as SGHVS and CDR2 as FQNEAQ. CDR3 coding DNA: TGTGCCAGCAGGGCCACCGGGACAGGCTACGAGCAGTACTTC. It encodes CASRATGTGYEQYF.

This clone has a single count. J is TRBJ2-1 and V is TRBV10-3, with TRBD1 matching 9 bases. Trimming took 6 bases from V and 1 from J; bases not matched to a gene: 13. This CDR3 spans 18 amino acids. CDR1 ENHRY and CDR2 SYGVKD come from the germline V gene. The CDR3 is CAIRERTGEVYSYNEQFF. CDR3 sequence (DNA): TGTGCCATCAGAGAGAGGACAGGGGAGGTTTATTCCTACAATGAGCAGTTCTTC.

The V call is TRBV7-3, the J call TRBJ2-3; D unclear. V lost 5 bases, J lost 0 bases, and 3 bases lay in between. The length of the CDR3 is 12 residues. Germline V gives CDR1 SGHTA, CDR2 FQGTGA. The DNA of the CDR3 is TGTGCCAGCAGCGCAAGCACAGATACGCAGTATTTT. This gives the protein CASSASTDTQYF.

The chain carries TRBV25-1 and TRBJ2-1; 10 nucleotides agree with TRBD2. With V trimmed by 6 bases and J by 5 bases, 7 bases remained unmatched. CDR3 length: 15 amino acids. CDR1 and CDR2 (germline): MGHDK, SYGVNS. CDR3: CASREAGGVHNEQFF. The CDR3 region has the DNA TGTGCCAGCAGAGAAGCGGGAGGGGTACACAATGAGCAGTTCTTC.

The CDR3 nucleotides read TGCGCCAGCAGCTTGGACAGGCCGAGCTCTGGAAACACCATATATTTT. The encoded protein is CASSLDRPSSGNTIYF. J is TRBJ1-3 and V is TRBV5-1; weak D call: TRBD1 (5 bases). Germline CDR1 reads SGHRS; CDR2 reads YFSETQ. The CDR3 contains 16 residues. Between the trimmed V and J ends, which lost 0 bases and 0 bases, there was a span of 10 bases.

The rearrangement uses TRBV6-5 and TRBJ2-7; weak D call: TRBD1 (6 bases). This CDR3 has 14 amino acids. In germline, CDR1 is MNHEY, CDR2 SVGAGI. Trimming removed 1 base at V and 3 bases at J, with 10 bases between. CDR3 loop: CASSYWQGIYEQYF. CDR3 coding DNA: TGTGCCAGCAGTTACTGGCAGGGGATCTACGAGCAGTACTTC.

CDR3 sequence: CASSLSVSEKYYEQFF. CDR3 sequence (DNA): TGTGCCAGCAGTTTATCGGTCAGCGAAAAATATTATGAGCAGTTCTTC. The chain carries TRBV27 and TRBJ2-1; D gene ambiguous. The V gene's germline CDR1 is MNHEY and CDR2 SMNVEV (reference sequence). This CDR3 comprises 16 residues. The V and J ends lost 0 bases and 8 bases respectively, with 17 bases between them.

J is TRBJ1-1 and V is TRBV5-6; TRBD1 is a possible D gene (5 bases). CDR3 length: 15 residues. From germline, CDR1 is SGHDT and CDR2 YYEEEE. V lost 4 bases and J lost 4, with 17 bases in between. CDR3 sequence: CASSLVAGVGTEAFF. For the CDR3, the DNA is TGTGCCAGCAGCCTGGTCGCGGGGGTCGGCACTGAAGCTTTCTTT.

The chain combines TRBV5-4 with TRBJ2-7, with TRBD1 matching over 7 bases. Germline CDR1 and CDR2: SGHNT and YYREEE (reference sequence). The V gene end was trimmed by 0 bases and the J gene end by 0 bases; junction bases not matched to a gene: 3. This CDR3 spans 15 amino acids. This chain's CDR3 is CASSLVGQASYEQYF. In nucleotides, the CDR3 is TGTGCCAGCAGCTTGGTAGGACAGGCCTCCTACGAGCAGTACTTC. Together with reference TRBV5-4 and TRBJ2-7, the CDR3 gives the full variable domain: ETGVTQSPTHLIKTRGQQVTLRCSSQSGHNTVSWYQQALGQGPQFIFQYYREEENGRGNFPPRFSGLQFPNYSSELNVNALELDDSALYLCASSLVGQASYEQYFGPGTRLTVT.

This chain uses TRBV18 with TRBJ2-3, with TRBD2 as a possible D gene (7 bases). V lost 2 bases, J lost 4 bases, and 19 bases lay in between. CDR1 and CDR2 (germline): KGHSH, LQKENI. The CDR3 length is 17 residues. This CDR3 is CASSPLPSQGRADTQYF. CDR3 in DNA: TGTGCCAGCTCACCATTGCCATCTCAGGGGAGGGCAGATACGCAGTATTTT.

The rearrangement joins TRBV5-1 to TRBJ2-3; D unclear. The CDR3 loop spans 16 amino acids. Trimming cost V 1 base and J 0 bases, with 12 bases left between them. From germline, CDR1 is SGHRS and CDR2 YFSETQ. For the CDR3, the DNA is TGCGCCAGCAGCTTGAGCAGGCCCGGTAGCACAGATACGCAGTATTTT. This sequence encodes CASSLSRPGSTDTQYF.

The chain uses TRBV14 and TRBJ2-7; no clear D. The CDR3 runs 13 residues. V was pared by 4 bases and J by 3 bases, with 10 bases between. The germline V gene encodes CDR1 SGHDN and CDR2 FVKESK. CDR3 region: CASSLIRGYEQYF. CDR3 in DNA: TGTGCCAGCAGCCTCATTCGTGGCTACGAGCAGTACTTC.

The rearrangement uses TRBV29-1 and TRBJ2-3; 9 bases agree with TRBD1. The CDR3 extends over 14 amino acids. V gave up 6 bases and J gave up 5 bases; unmatched junction bases: 9. Germline CDR1 is SQVTM and CDR2 is ANQGSEA. The CDR3 sequence is CSVLQGAGEDTQYF. The CDR3 region has the DNA TGCAGCGTACTACAGGGGGCGGGGGAAGATACGCAGTATTTT.

V is TRBV5-1 and J is TRBJ1-1; 8 positions agree with TRBD1. CDR3 length equals 16 residues. Germline V lookup: CDR1 SGHRS, CDR2 YFSETQ. The V gene end was trimmed by 2 bases and the J gene end by 5 bases; junction bases not matched to a gene: 11. CDR3 DNA sequence: TGCGCCAGCAGCTTCAGGGAGGCAGGGGGCAGGACTGAAGCTTTCTTT. Amino acid sequence: CASSFREAGGRTEAFF.

V usage is TRBV5-1 and J usage is TRBJ2-3; 7 positions agree with TRBD1. The CDR3 consists of 15 residues. Looked up from germline, CDR1 is SGHRS and CDR2 is YFSETQ. The junction had 5 bases not matched to a gene; V was cut back by 4 bases and J by 0 bases. CDR3 region: CASSRTGDSTDTQYF. Here the CDR3 DNA reads TGCGCCAGCAGCCGGACAGGAGACAGCACAGATACGCAGTATTTT. Based on the CDR3 plus reference TRBV5-1 and TRBJ2-3, the full variable domain is KAGVTQTPRYLIKTRGQQVTLSCSPISGHRSVSWYQQTPGQGLQFLFEYFSETQRNKGNFPGRFSGRQFSNSRSEMNVSTLELGDSALYLCASSRTGDSTDTQYFGPGTRLTVL.